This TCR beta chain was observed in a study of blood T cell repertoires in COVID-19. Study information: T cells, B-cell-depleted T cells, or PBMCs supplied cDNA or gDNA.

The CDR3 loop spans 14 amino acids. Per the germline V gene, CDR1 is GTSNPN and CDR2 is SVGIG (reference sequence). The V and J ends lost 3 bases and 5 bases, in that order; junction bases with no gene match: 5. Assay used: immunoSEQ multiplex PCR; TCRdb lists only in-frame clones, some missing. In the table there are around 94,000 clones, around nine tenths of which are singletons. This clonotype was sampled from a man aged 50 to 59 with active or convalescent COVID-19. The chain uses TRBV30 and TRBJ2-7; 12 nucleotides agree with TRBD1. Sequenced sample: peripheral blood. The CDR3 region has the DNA TGTGCCTGGAGGGGACAGGGGGCTCGTAACGAGCAGTACTTC. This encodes CAWRGQGARNEQYF.